The sequence of this TCR beta chain was determined in a study of molecular identifiers for immune sequencing clone quantification. Germline lookup yields CDR1 SGHTA and CDR2 FQGNSA. The CDR3 is 15 residues long. With 1 base removed from V and 4 bases from J, the gap between germline ends came to 13 bases. TCRdb re-called the PCR reads with MiXCR, one entry per CDR3 protein. This repertoire shows 550,000 to 750,000 distinct CDR3 sequences, 20% found once; its top ten account for around 0.9%. This clonotype was seen ten or more times. What was sequenced was naive CD8+ T cells from blood, with Jurkat cell RNA spiked in. Subset of the sample: FACS-sorted CD8+CD4-CCR7+CD45RA+ naive T cells. The chain employs TRBV7-2 and TRBJ2-5; D is possibly TRBD1 or TRBD2 (5 bases each). This receptor was taken from a human donor in good health. Some libraries in this study had Jurkat cell RNA spiked in. As DNA, the CDR3 is TGTGCCAGCAGCTTAGGAGGGGTGCAGGGAGAGACCCAGTACTTC. Protein: CASSLGGVQGETQYF.